The 21 T cell receptor beta chains below were found in one sample sequenced in a study of T cells after yellow fever vaccination. TCRdb redid the calling of the 5' RACE reads with MiXCR, one entry per CDR3 protein. The table shows nearly 550,000 distinct CDR3 sequences, with 19% occurring only once. The sequencing used PBMCs, collected 15 days after the yellow fever booster vaccination. The receptors shown here come from a man aged 30 to 45 who received the YFV17D yellow fever vaccine.

V and J are TRBV20-1 and TRBJ2-4, with D perhaps TRBD1 (6 bases). The V and J ends lost 4 bases and 2 bases respectively, with 15 bases between them. CDR1 and CDR2 (germline): DFQATT, SNEGSKA (reference sequence). The CDR3 totals 15 residues. The CDR3 DNA sequence: TGCAGTGCTACGCCCGCCCAGGGGCCCAAAAACATTCAGTACTTC. Its protein product is CSATPAQGPKNIQYF.

The CDR3 bases are TGTGCCAGTAGTATCTATCGGGCTTCCTACAATGAGCAGTTCTTC. Its protein product is CASSIYRASYNEQFF. V and J are TRBV19 and TRBJ2-1; D call uncertain. Deletions cut 3 bases from V and 1 base from J, with 10 bases between. The CDR3 has 15 amino acids. Germline V gives CDR1 LNHDA, CDR2 SQIVND (reference sequence).

The chain carries TRBV6-2 or TRBV6-3 and TRBJ2-1; 9 nucleotides line up with TRBD2. Germline V gene data show CDR1 as MNHEY and CDR2 as SVGEGT. This CDR3 contains 11 residues. The CDR3 DNA follows: TGTACTAGCGGGCTGGGGAATGAGCAGTTCTTC. Protein product: CTSGLGNEQFF.

CDR3 sequence (DNA): TGCAGTGCTAGTGGGGTATCGATGGGACAGCACCAAGAGACCCAGTACTTC. Protein: CSASGVSMGQHQETQYF. The rearrangement joins TRBV20-1 to TRBJ2-5; 7 nucleotides agree with TRBD1. Germline V gene sequence: CDR1 DFQATT, CDR2 SNEGSKA (reference sequence). Losses at the gene ends were 3 bases for V and 0 bases for J; bases not matched to a gene: 13. The CDR3 totals 17 residues.

The chain uses TRBV20-1 and TRBJ2-7; 10 nucleotides line up with TRBD2. Losses at the gene ends were 2 bases for V and 2 bases for J; bases not matched to a gene: 9. Germline assignment: CDR1 DFQATT and CDR2 SNEGSKA (reference sequence). The CDR3 consists of 16 residues. This CDR3 is CSARRIAGGLPYEQYF. For the CDR3, the DNA is TGCAGTGCTAGAAGAATAGCGGGAGGCCTACCCTACGAGCAGTACTTC.

The V and J genes are TRBV30 and TRBJ1-1; possibly TRBD1 for D (6 bases). Germline values: CDR1 GTSNPN, CDR2 SVGIG (reference sequence). This CDR3 comprises 13 residues. Trimming stripped 0 bases from V and 5 bases from J, with 10 bases between. The CDR3 reads CAWSVRGDTEAFF. The DNA of the CDR3 is TGTGCCTGGAGTGTAAGGGGGGATACTGAAGCTTTCTTT.

This clonotype was detected a few times. The chain couples TRBV18 to TRBJ2-7, with D perhaps matching TRBD1 (6 bases). Trimming removed 6 bases from V and 0 bases from J, with 12 bases in between. The germline V gene has CDR1 KGHSH and CDR2 LQKENI. This CDR3 is 14 amino acids long. The DNA for the CDR3 is TGTGCCAGCTCGCGACAGGAGAACTCCTACGAGCAGTACTTC. As protein: CASSRQENSYEQYF.

This clonotype was observed a few times. The V call is TRBV7-3, the J call TRBJ2-2; D uncertain. Germline CDR1 is SGHTA and CDR2 is FQGTGA. The V and J ends lost 6 bases and 1 base respectively, with 6 bases between them. The CDR3 runs to 13 residues. The CDR3 sequence is CASRWGNTGELFF. The CDR3 nucleotides read TGTGCCAGCAGGTGGGGGAACACCGGGGAGCTGTTTTTT. The whole variable domain, remainder taken from reference TRBV7-3 and TRBJ2-2, is GAGVSQTPSNKVTEKGKYVELRCDPISGHTALYWYRQSLGQGPEFLIYFQGTGAADDSGLPNDRFFAVRPEGSVSTLKIQRTERGDSAVYLCASRWGNTGELFFGEGSRLTVL.

This clonotype was detected a few times. The V call is TRBV5-1, the J call TRBJ2-1; D not resolved. Trimming cost V 1 base and J 4 bases, with 6 bases left between them. The CDR3 loop spans 13 amino acids. The V gene's germline CDR1 is SGHRS and CDR2 YFSETQ. The CDR3 sequence is CASSLYGYNEQFF. The CDR3 DNA sequence: TGCGCCAGCAGCTTGTACGGATACAATGAGCAGTTCTTC.

The chain links TRBV20-1 to TRBJ2-4; 9 bases align to TRBD2. The CDR3 is 14 amino acids. CDR1 and CDR2 (germline): DFQATT, SNEGSKA (reference sequence). The junction had 10 bases not matched to a gene; V was cut back by 5 bases and J by 8 bases. CDR3 region: CSARGVAGAHIQYF. The DNA for the CDR3 is TGCAGTGCTCGGGGGGTAGCGGGAGCCCACATTCAGTACTTC.

This clonotype came up a few times. The rearrangement uses TRBV3-1 and TRBJ2-7; the D is unclear. The V end was cut by 2 bases, the J end by 5 bases, with 16 bases between. This CDR3 has 15 residues. Germline lookup yields CDR1 LGHDT and CDR2 YNNKEL (reference sequence). CDR3 residues: CASSQIFRPDDEQYF. The CDR3 nucleotides are TGTGCCAGCAGCCAAATTTTTCGACCGGACGACGAGCAGTACTTC.

In its sample, this clonotype was seen a few times. The J gene is TRBJ2-2, the V gene TRBV28, with D hard to call. Germline CDR1 is MDHEN and CDR2 is SYDVKM. Trimming left V 10 bases short and J 7 bases short, with 10 bases between. The CDR3 extends over 11 amino acids. CDR3 bases: TGTGCCACCGCGAGTTACGGGGAGCTGTTTTTT. It codes for CATASYGELFF.

This clonotype was seen a handful of times. The chain recombines TRBV20-1 with TRBJ2-1; the D gene is possibly TRBD2 (7 bases). The CDR3 has 14 amino acids. The V gene's germline CDR1 is DFQATT and CDR2 SNEGSKA (reference sequence). Trimming stripped 5 bases from V and 1 base from J, with 12 bases between. The CDR3 loop reads CSAQEGGSYNEQFF. For the CDR3, the DNA is TGCAGTGCTCAAGAGGGGGGGTCCTACAATGAGCAGTTCTTC.

The genes are TRBV5-5 and TRBJ2-2; the match to TRBD2 covers 15 bases. This CDR3 region has 15 residues. CDR1 and CDR2 from the germline V gene are SGHKS and YYEKEE (reference sequence). Trimming removed 7 bases from V and 8 bases from J; junction bases left unmatched: 6. The CDR3 sequence: CASGLAGGPTGELFF. The CDR3 DNA reads TGTGCCAGCGGACTAGCGGGAGGGCCTACAGGGGAGCTGTTTTTT. Complete variable domain (other parts from reference TRBV5-5 and TRBJ2-2): DAGVTQSPTHLIKTRGQQVTLRCSPISGHKSVSWYQQVLGQGPQFIFQYYEKEERGRGNFPDRFSARQFPNYSSELNVNALLLGDSALYLCASGLAGGPTGELFFGEGSRLTVL.

The chain joins TRBV28 to TRBJ2-7, with 7 bases identical to TRBD1. This CDR3 contains 11 residues. The V segment lost 8 bases and the J segment 3 bases; nucleotides outside the gene matches: 1. The germline gives CDR1 MDHEN, CDR2 SYDVKM. The CDR3 is CASQGDYEQYF. CDR3 in DNA: TGTGCCAGCCAGGGGGACTACGAGCAGTACTTC.

The chain is built from TRBV7-2 and TRBJ1-4, with TRBD1 identical over 10 bases. The V gene's germline CDR1 is SGHTA and CDR2 FQGNSA. V was clipped by 4 bases and J by 7 bases; unmatched bases: 3. The CDR3 extends over 14 amino acids. CDR3 in DNA: TGTGCCAGCAGCTGGGACAGGGGAGGTGAAAAACTGTTTTTT. Protein product: CASSWDRGGEKLFF. Together with reference TRBV7-2 and TRBJ1-4, the CDR3 gives the full variable domain: GAGVSQSPSNKVTEKGKDVELRCDPISGHTALYWYRQSLGQGLEFLIYFQGNSAPDKSGLPSDRFSAERTGGSVSTLTIQRTQQEDSAVYLCASSWDRGGEKLFFGSGTQLSVL.

V gene TRBV5-1 combines with J gene TRBJ2-5, with a possible D match to TRBD2 (5 bases). Looked up from germline, CDR1 is SGHRS and CDR2 is YFSETQ. The V gene lost 4 bases and the J gene lost 7 bases, with 17 bases spanning the gap. This CDR3 spans 14 amino acids. The CDR3, as DNA: TGCGCCAGCAGCGTTACTAGGCCTACGAGGACCCAGTACTTC. Translation: CASSVTRPTRTQYF.

A word on this clonotype: Germline is not matched at one junction end, which may reflect a read error. The V gene is TRBV15, the J gene TRBJ2-7; tentatively, D is TRBD2 (6 bases). The CDR3 runs to 18 residues. Germline V gene data show CDR1 as LNHNV and CDR2 as YYDKDF (reference sequence). The CDR3 spells CATSRGAGGITSLYGQYF. DNA of the CDR3: TGTGCCACCAGCAGAGGTGCCGGGGGAATCACCTCCCTATACGGGCAGTACTTC.

The rearrangement uses TRBV4-3 and TRBJ2-1; unclear D gene. CDR3 length: 13 amino acids. Between the trimmed V and J ends, which lost 0 bases and 6 bases, there was a span of 6 bases. From germline, CDR1 is LGHNA and CDR2 YSLEER. This CDR3 reads CASSQESSNEQFF. The CDR3 region has the DNA TGCGCCAGCAGCCAAGAAAGTAGCAATGAGCAGTTCTTC.

V is TRBV5-1 and J is TRBJ1-1, with D perhaps matching TRBD1 (5 bases). This CDR3 has 13 residues. V gave up 2 bases and J gave up 11 bases, with 16 bases separating them. CDR1 SGHRS and CDR2 YFSETQ come from the germline V gene. CDR3 protein: CASSFRDRGTAFF. In DNA, the CDR3 is TGCGCCAGCAGCTTTCGGGACCGGGGTACGGCTTTCTTT.

This clonotype showed up just a few times. This chain links TRBV19 with TRBJ2-4; 7 nucleotides agree with TRBD1. V lost 0 bases to trimming and J lost 8 bases; unmatched junction nucleotides: 13. The CDR3 consists of 17 residues. Germline CDR1 and CDR2: LNHDA and SQIVND (reference sequence). CDR3 nucleotide sequence: TGTGCCAGTAGTATAGACCCGCTACAGGGGTCAATGGACATTCAGTACTTC. Amino acids: CASSIDPLQGSMDIQYF.